This TCR beta chain was captured by sequencing in a study of T cell responses to AZD1222 COVID-19 vaccine. About this clone itself: Its antigen is unidentified.

The study's findings and limits: Females outnumbered males among donors, who were mostly white British; clonal diversity was possibly underestimated. Vaccine-associated CD4 TCRs spanned spike, dominant at 160-218 and 743-854. Seropositive AZD1222 recipients at baseline numbered only five or six.

TCRdb's copy holds only in-frame clones and misses some; the assay was immunoSEQ multiplex PCR. The data show about 110,000 clones, around 87% seen once. The ends were cut back, 3 bases at V and 5 bases at J, with 12 bases in the middle. The CDR3 is 14 amino acids. Germline V gene lookup returns CDR1 MRHNA and CDR2 SNTAGT. The source of this sequence is an adult who received the AZD1222 COVID-19 vaccine. This chain connects TRBV6-4 to TRBJ2-3; D gene uncertain. This specimen was peripheral blood, taken 28 days after the second AZD1222 dose. CDR3 in amino acids: CASSEVGLGDTQYF. CDR3 bases: TGTGCCAGCAGTGAAGTGGGATTAGGAGATACGCAGTATTTT.